This section outlines one T cell receptor (beta chain) sequence together with its context. Its target is not known. The data derive from a study of OX40 agonist ivuxolimab in advanced cancers. Turning to the study itself: Ivuxolimab, an antibody acting as an agonist of OX40 (CD134), was used to treat patients. Past anti-PD-1, anti-PD-L1 or anti-CTLA-4 therapy was accepted, and roughly 42% had received some. Findings of the study overall: Patients with a partial response at 0.1-3.0 mg/kg had among the lowest clonal expansion.

The protocol was immunoSEQ multiplex PCR, while the TCRdb copy is restricted to in-frame clones and leaves out a portion. The table has tens of thousands of clones, 84% seen once. V trimming: 5 bases; J trimming: 10 bases; junction bases outside the gene matches: 12. Germline V lookup: CDR1 LGHNA, CDR2 YNFKEQ. There are 14 residues in the CDR3. Blood draws occurred at baseline, cycle 4 day 1, and cycle 7 day 1. Sequences were derived from CD4+ or CD8+ T cells sorted from blood, sampled in a trial of the OX40 agonist ivuxolimab. The receptor comes from an adult with an advanced solid tumor such as melanoma, head and neck, liver or kidney cancer. The chain carries TRBV4-2 and TRBJ1-1, with 8 positions matching TRBD1. CDR3: CASSSRFGQGLAFF. The CDR3 region has the DNA TGTGCCAGCAGCTCGCGATTTGGACAGGGATTAGCTTTCTTT.